The clone carrying this T cell receptor beta chain was observed many times. The antigen is undetermined. TCRdb passed the 5' RACE reads through MiXCR, listing each CDR3 protein once. The profile covers about 240,000 distinct CDR3 sequences, with roughly 10% appearing a single time and about 9.1% taken by the ten largest. This sample was included in a study of identical twins. Regarding the study as a whole: In monozygotic twins, models underestimated the sharing of out-of-frame TCR alpha. Analyses of zero insertions could be partly confounded by invariant MAIT and iNKT cells.

Germline CDR1 reads MNHEY; CDR2 reads SVGEGT. There are 11 residues in the CDR3. Between the trimmed V and J ends, which lost 7 bases and 6 bases, there was a span of 8 bases. The chain joins TRBV6-2 or TRBV6-3 to TRBJ2-3; no reliable D call. The specimen was memory T cells sorted from blood. This receptor was taken from a man aged 50 to 59 in good health. DNA of the CDR3: TGTGCCAGCACCTCTAGGGATACGCAGTATTTT. Translation: CASTSRDTQYF.